This T cell receptor (beta chain) was found in a study of blood T cell repertoires in COVID-19. Looking at the study overall: In each case, the material was cDNA or gDNA derived from T cells, B-cell-depleted T cells, or PBMCs.

This clone was picked up a small number of times. Germline V gives CDR1 MNHEY, CDR2 SMNVEV (reference sequence). There are 18 residues in the CDR3. The ends were cut back, 6 bases at V and 1 base at J, with 19 bases in the middle. Some clones are missing from TCRdb's copy, which holds only in-frame ones; the method was immunoSEQ multiplex PCR. The sample holds 150,000 to 200,000 clones, around four fifths seen once. The V call is TRBV27, the J call TRBJ1-6; D perhaps matches TRBD1 (6 bases). The TCR originated in a woman aged 45-65 years who had recovered from COVID-19. Specimen: PBMCs or T cells enriched from blood (not recorded which). This CDR3 is CASSQYPPQGSYNSPLHF. The DNA of the CDR3 is TGTGCCAGCAGCCAATACCCCCCACAGGGATCCTATAATTCACCCCTCCACTTT.